This T cell receptor beta chain comes out of a study of prognosis after radiotherapy for stage I lung cancer. Study-wide context: SBRT radiotherapy comprised 3 to 5 fractions at a biologically effective dose of at least 100 Gy. There were no patients who received concurrent therapy with stereotactic body radiotherapy.

The CDR3 spans 13 residues. V gave up 0 bases and J gave up 10 bases, with 12 bases separating them. CDR1 and CDR2 (germline): DFQATT, SNEGSKA (reference sequence). TCR beta CDR3 was amplified from genomic DNA by two-round multiplex PCR. Primers targeting each individual TRBV and TRBJ gene were applied in first-round PCR. MiXCR was run by TCRdb on the multiplex PCR reads, yielding one entry per CDR3 protein. The sample shows under 20,000 distinct CDR3 sequences, 43% of them seen only once. Blood, about 5.5 milliliters, was collected at each of two time points. This chain connects TRBV20-1 to TRBJ2-2, with D unclear. This receptor was obtained from a donor over 45 with non-small cell lung cancer. Source: PBMCs, taken before or after stereotactic body radiation therapy (not recorded which). The CDR3: CSARDLGVEELFF. As DNA, the CDR3 is TGCAGTGCTAGAGATCTTGGGGTCGAGGAGCTGTTTTTT.